The rows below give T cell receptor beta chains drawn from one sample of a study of shared clonotypes between healthy human individuals. Libraries were prepared by immunoSEQ multiplex PCR; TCRdb keeps only in-frame clonotypes and omits some of them. This sample carries 2 million to 3 million clones, around nine tenths of them seen once, and the ten largest clones take roughly 0.15%. The source material was naive CD4+ T cells sorted from blood. These receptors were obtained from a man between 18 and 35 years old in good health. Each CDR3 is given with its conserved first and last residue. D genes are given only for firm matches. The size of a clone is reported for some rows only, either as once, few or many, or as a class for expanded clones.

TRBV25-1	TRBJ2-5	TRBD1	.	CASSEFGTGSSETQYF	TGTGCCAGCAGTGAATTTGGGACAGGGTCATCAGAGACCCAGTACTTC
TRBV7-2	TRBJ1-4	.	once	CASSAGSSTNEKLFF	TGTGCCAGCAGCGCCGGGTCATCAACTAATGAAAAACTGTTTTTT
TRBV29-1	TRBJ1-1	.	.	CSVARRLNTEAFF	TGCAGCGTTGCCAGACGTTTGAACACTGAAGCTTTCTTT
TRBV6-5	TRBJ2-7	.	.	CASSDDREQYF	TGTGCCAGCAGCGATGACAGGGAGCAGTACTTC
TRBV10-2	TRBJ2-5	TRBD2	.	CASSGSGGAGETQYF	TGCGCCAGCAGTGGTAGCGGGGGGGCCGGGGAGACCCAGTACTTC
TRBV7-8	TRBJ2-5	TRBD2	.	CASSLRLAGPPGETQYF	TGTGCCAGCAGCTTAAGACTAGCGGGGCCTCCGGGGGAGACCCAGTACTTC
TRBV28	TRBJ1-1	.	.	CASRGGGVGTEAFF	TGTGCCAGCAGGGGGGGAGGAGTTGGGACTGAAGCTTTCTTT
TRBV10-3	TRBJ1-2	.	.	CANSNENMGGYTF	TGTGCCAACAGCAACGAGAATATGGGGGGCTACACCTTC
TRBV7-2	TRBJ1-1	.	.	CASSLRTNTEAFF	TGTGCCAGCAGCTTAAGGACAAACACTGAAGCTTTCTTT
TRBV19	TRBJ2-1	.	once	CASSEGSSYNEQFF	TGTGCCAGTAGTGAGGGAAGCTCCTACAATGAGCAGTTCTTC
TRBV2	TRBJ1-4	.	once	CASSARGKLFF	TGTGCCAGCAGTGCCCGGGGAAAACTGTTTTTT
TRBV6-5	TRBJ2-2	.	.	CASSYVGPGELFF	TGTGCCAGCAGTTACGTGGGTCCCGGGGAGCTGTTTTTT
TRBV5-4	TRBJ2-7	TRBD1	.	CASSDSGTGLQGHEQYF	TGTGCCAGCAGCGATTCCGGGACAGGGCTGCAGGGTCACGAGCAGTACTTC
TRBV7-8	TRBJ2-1	TRBD2	.	CASSRTSGRANEQFF	TGTGCCAGCAGCAGAACTAGCGGGAGGGCCAACGAGCAGTTCTTC
TRBV5-4	TRBJ2-7	.	.	CASSLAGEAEQYF	TGTGCCAGCAGCTTGGCAGGGGAGGCCGAGCAGTACTTC
TRBV10-1	TRBJ2-2	.	.	CASSENTGELFF	TGCGCCAGCTCCGAAAACACCGGGGAGCTGTTTTTT
TRBV7-8	TRBJ2-7	TRBD1	.	CASSPRDRTVSF	TGTGCCAGCAGCCCACGGGACAGGACCGTAAGCTTC
TRBV7-2	TRBJ2-1	.	.	CASSLYSSYNEQFF	TGTGCCAGCAGCCTATATTCGTCCTACAATGAGCAGTTCTTC
TRBV2	TRBJ2-5	TRBD1	.	CASSRDSQETQYF	TGTGCCAGCAGCCGGGACAGCCAAGAGACCCAGTACTTC
TRBV11-1	TRBJ2-3	TRBD2	.	CASSFVAGGGDTQYF	TGTGCCAGCAGCTTCGTAGCGGGGGGAGGAGATACGCAGTATTTT
TRBV4-1	TRBJ2-7	TRBD2	.	CASSHPGLGPHEQYF	TGCGCCAGCAGCCACCCGGGACTAGGGCCCCACGAGCAGTACTTC
TRBV19	TRBJ1-4	TRBD1	few	CASTRGQFNEKLFF	TGTGCCAGTACAAGGGGACAGTTTAATGAAAAACTGTTTTTT
TRBV7-9	TRBJ1-4	.	.	CASSLVVGESGLFF	TGTGCCAGCAGCTTAGTTGTAGGGGAGTCGGGACTGTTTTTT
TRBV10-3	TRBJ1-6	.	few	CAISDYQGSNSPLHF	TGTGCCATCAGTGACTATCAGGGGTCGAATTCACCCCTCCACTTT
TRBV5-4	TRBJ1-1	.	.	CASSLPGGMNTEAFF	TGTGCCAGCAGCTTGCCTGGGGGGATGAACACTGAAGCTTTCTTT
TRBV19	TRBJ2-7	TRBD2	.	CATQAGTSSSEQYF	TGTGCCACTCAGGCCGGGACTAGCTCCTCCGAGCAGTACTTC